This T cell receptor (beta chain) stems from a study of T cells in tuberculosis. The overall study: The T cells targeted glucose monomycolate, a mycobacterial lipid, via CD1B.

Concerning this clone itself: What it binds is unknown.

The study's findings and limits: Active tuberculosis cases were adults; controls were adolescents. Smaller distances to GMM-specific TCRs suggested their expansion in active tuberculosis. Active tuberculosis patients had shorter CDR3-alpha; the beta difference was nonsignificant.

Germline loops: CDR1 LNHDA, CDR2 SQIVND (reference sequence). The V and J ends lost 3 bases and 3 bases respectively, with 15 bases between them. This CDR3 has 15 amino acids. Assay: immunoSEQ multiplex PCR; the TCRdb copy retains only in-frame clones and omits some. Of about 22,000 clones listed, approximately 97% are singletons. The sequence came from a donor under 30 with latent tuberculosis or without tuberculosis infection. Sequencing used PBMCs. V and J are TRBV19 and TRBJ2-7, with D possibly being TRBD1 (6 bases). This CDR3 is CASSMGAGDHYEQYF. CDR3 nucleotide sequence: TGTGCCAGTAGTATGGGGGCAGGGGATCACTACGAGCAGTACTTC.